Listed here are 8 T cell receptor beta chains from one sample, sequenced in a study of T cell responses to AZD1222 COVID-19 vaccine. TCRdb keeps only in-frame clones here, not all; method: immunoSEQ multiplex PCR. The sample lists roughly 160,000 clones, 85% to 90% occurring once. Specimen: peripheral blood, collected on day 0 of AZD1222 vaccination. The receptors here all came from an adult in good health.

The rearrangement links TRBV12-3 or TRBV12-4 to TRBJ2-1, with TRBD1 identical over 9 bases. V shed 6 bases, J shed 7 bases, and the junction held 4 bases outside the gene matches. The CDR3 has 13 residues. In DNA, the CDR3 is TGTGCCAGCAGGGGACAGGGTTTGAATGAGCAGTTCTTC. Translation: CASRGQGLNEQFF.

V is TRBV7-9 and J is TRBJ2-1, with 8 bases matching TRBD1. The trim removed 4 bases at V and 0 bases at J, leaving 11 bases unmatched. Germline-derived CDR1 and CDR2 are SEHNR and FQNEAQ (reference sequence). The CDR3 length is 18 residues. The CDR3 DNA is TGTGCCAGCAGCTCACGGTTGGGGGGACAGGTCTCCTACAATGAGCAGTTCTTC. Translating it yields CASSSRLGGQVSYNEQFF.

V gene TRBV5-3 combines with J gene TRBJ2-5; D call uncertain. TRBV5-3 is annotated as an ORF whose role is uncertain. The CDR3 contains 13 residues. Trimming removed 7 bases from V and 1 base from J, with 11 bases in between. As DNA, the CDR3 is TGTGCCAGATCGGGCGCGTTCCAAGAGACCCAGTACTTC. Amino acid sequence: CARSGAFQETQYF.

The chain employs TRBV4-3 and TRBJ1-5, with a possible D match to TRBD1 (5 bases). The CDR3 totals 16 residues. Germline-derived CDR1 and CDR2 are LGHNA and YSLEER. V was pared by 1 base and J by 3 bases, with 13 bases between. The CDR3 DNA follows: TGCGCCAGCAGCCAAGTTCATGCAGGGAACAATCAGCCCCAGCATTTT. It is translated as CASSQVHAGNNQPQHF.

The chain carries TRBV12-3 or TRBV12-4 and TRBJ1-3; D unclear. Deletions cut 6 bases from V and 2 bases from J, with 8 bases between. The length of the CDR3 is 13 residues. The CDR3 DNA is TGTGCCAGCAGACACTTGGCTGGAAACACCATATATTTT. It encodes CASRHLAGNTIYF.

The V and J genes are TRBV4-2 and TRBJ2-3, with 7 bases lining up with TRBD2. V was clipped by 1 base and J by 4 bases; unmatched bases: 8. CDR3 length: 16 amino acids. Germline loops: CDR1 LGHNA, CDR2 YNFKEQ. Here the CDR3 reads CASSQVLEAGSDTQYF. In DNA form, the CDR3 reads TGTGCCAGCAGCCAAGTTTTAGAAGCGGGGTCAGATACGCAGTATTTT.

The rearrangement uses TRBV21-1 and TRBJ1-2; the table names TRBD1, a call not compared with the DNA. TRBV21-1 is recorded as a pseudogene. This CDR3 spans 17 amino acids. The CDR3 here is CASSMILTGFNNYGYTF. The DNA for the CDR3 is TGTGCCAGCAGCATGATACTAACAGGATTTAATAACTATGGCTACACCTTC.

The chain combines TRBV7-8 with TRBJ2-1; weak D call: TRBD2 (7 bases). Germline V gene data show CDR1 as SGHVS and CDR2 as FQNEAQ. This CDR3 comprises 18 residues. V was shortened by 3 bases and J by 6 bases, with 24 bases between the two germline ends. CDR3 coding DNA: TGTGCCAGCAGCTTGATCGCTGCGGGGGCCCTTAGGGGCAATGAGCAGTTCTTC. Translating it yields CASSLIAAGALRGNEQFF.